This T cell receptor beta chain was captured in a study of neurological immune-mediated disorders. The study's findings and limits: Expanded clones shared no identical CDR3 amino acid sequences across subjects, which suggested private TCR-beta repertoires in all groups.

Time point reported: longitudinal time-point 2. Volunteers attending a blood bank in Maryland, USA, served as healthy controls. From 2 million PBMCs stored at -80 C, the unsorted libraries were generated. The making of cDNA relied on 5'RACE with 10-nucleotide random UMIs. TCRdb reprocessed the 5' RACE reads with MiXCR, giving one entry per CDR3 protein. The sample carries tens of thousands of distinct CDR3 sequences, more than 10% recorded once. This clonotype was seen repeatedly, ten times or more. Antigen specificity is unknown. Trimming stripped 2 bases from V and 2 bases from J, with 7 bases between. This CDR3 region has 13 residues. Germline CDR1 is LGHNA and CDR2 is YSLEER.

The source of this sequence is a woman in her forties in good health. The chain joins TRBV4-3 to TRBJ2-7; the D gene is possibly TRBD1 (5 bases). The sequencing input was PBMCs. CDR3 residues: CASSQTRAYEQYF. CDR3 coding DNA: TGCGCCAGCAGCCAAACCAGGGCCTACGAGCAGTACTTC.